The clone carrying this TCR beta chain has just one count. Its antigen is still unknown. The data were taken from a study of radiotherapy plus CTLA-4 blockade in lung cancer. Study details: Of all patients, more than 15% responded objectively and about 30% showed disease control.

Study-level points and caveats: Among blood TCR repertoires after radiotherapy plus ipilimumab, tumor-derived clones expanded. Reports state that early shifts in blood T cell clones, with interferon-beta, best predicted response.

The germline gives CDR1 MNHNS, CDR2 SASEGT. CDR3 length: 14 amino acids. Libraries were prepared by immunoSEQ multiplex PCR; TCRdb keeps only in-frame clonotypes and omits some of them. The sample yields around 45,000 clones, about three quarters seen once. The chain recombines TRBV6-1 with TRBJ2-5, with 8 bases that match TRBD1. The J call may be wrong; the DNA end is better matched by TRBJ2-7. The starting material was peripheral blood, obtained from a patient treated with radiotherapy plus ipilimumab. The clonotype originates from a human donor with non-small cell lung cancer who had a complete response to radiotherapy plus ipilimumab. This CDR3 reads CASRGDRGSGEQYF. CDR3 bases: TGTGCCAGCAGGGGCGACAGGGGATCGGGCGAGCAGTACTTC.